Below, 9 T cell receptor beta chains from the same sample are listed, as sequenced in a study of cytomegalovirus exposure and HLA in healthy donors. In the PCR, 60 Vbeta and 13 Jbeta primers were used. The table came from immunoSEQ multiplex PCR; TCRdb's copy has only in-frame clones and leaves some out. This sample has 150,000 or so clones; approximately 82% occur once, and the top ten carry 1.9%. Sequenced sample: PBMCs. Receptors were obtained from a woman in her thirties or forties in good health and CMV-seronegative.

J is TRBJ2-1 and V is TRBV19; 9 bases match TRBD1. V shed 0 bases and J 6 bases; nucleotides not matched to a gene: 9. The CDR3 covers 17 residues. Germline V lookup: CDR1 LNHDA, CDR2 SQIVND (reference sequence). The CDR3 sequence: CASSIEGGQGWVNEQFF. The CDR3 DNA is TGTGCCAGTAGTATAGAAGGTGGACAGGGGTGGGTCAATGAGCAGTTCTTC.

The rearrangement joins TRBV4-1 to TRBJ1-2, with D possibly matching TRBD1 (5 bases). Deletions cut 2 bases from V and 3 bases from J, with 13 bases between. This CDR3 spans 15 amino acids. Germline V lookup: CDR1 MGHRA, CDR2 YSYEKL. The CDR3 spells CASSQSMGQDYGYTF. DNA of the CDR3: TGCGCCAGCAGCCAATCGATGGGGCAGGACTATGGCTACACCTTC.

This chain links TRBV5-4 with TRBJ2-3; D is undetermined. Germline CDR1 and CDR2: SGHNT and YYREEE (reference sequence). This CDR3 is built from 13 residues. V was shortened by 0 bases and J by 4 bases, with 6 bases between the two germline ends. The DNA of the CDR3 is TGTGCCAGCAGCTTGGGGCGGTCAGATACGCAGTATTTT. It codes for CASSLGRSDTQYF.

The gene calls are TRBV5-1 and TRBJ2-7; D might be TRBD1 (6 bases). Trimming stripped 4 bases from V and 1 base from J, with 12 bases between. The germline V gene encodes CDR1 SGHRS and CDR2 YFSETQ. The CDR3 totals 14 residues. CDR3 coding DNA: TGCGCCAGCAGCCCGAGACAGGTTTCCTACGAGCAGTACTTC. Its protein product is CASSPRQVSYEQYF.

The chain recombines TRBV28 with TRBJ2-5; D is undetermined. TRBJ2-7 matches the DNA end more closely, so the J call is doubtful. This CDR3 has 11 residues. Germline CDR1 MDHEN, CDR2 SYDVKM. The CDR3 spells CASTSVYEQYF. The CDR3 coding sequence is TGTGCCAGCACTTCCGTCTACGAGCAGTACTTC.

This clone was seen a single time. This sequence joins TRBV27 and TRBJ2-7; D uncertain. Deletions cut 5 bases from V and 2 bases from J, with 19 bases between. From germline, CDR1 is MNHEY and CDR2 SMNVEV (reference sequence). The CDR3 is 16 amino acids. This CDR3 is CASSVFPPQIAYEQYF. In DNA, the CDR3 is TGTGCCAGCAGTGTATTCCCGCCACAAATCGCCTACGAGCAGTACTTC.

This sequence joins TRBV9 and TRBJ2-7, with 8 bases aligning to TRBD1. The CDR3 consists of 15 residues. V was clipped by 0 bases and J by 2 bases; unmatched bases: 4. Germline assignment: CDR1 SGDLS and CDR2 YYNGEE. DNA of the CDR3: TGTGCCAGCAGCGTAGAAACAGGGGGTACCTACGAGCAGTACTTC. This gives the protein CASSVETGGTYEQYF.

The chain employs TRBV27 and TRBJ2-7; the D gene is possibly TRBD2 (6 bases). This CDR3 region has 14 residues. Germline CDR1 is MNHEY and CDR2 is SMNVEV (reference sequence). V shed 3 bases and J shed 5 bases, with 14 bases lying between them. The CDR3 loop reads CASSLAGRRDEQYF. DNA for the CDR3: TGTGCCAGCAGTTTGGCGGGGCGCAGAGACGAGCAGTACTTC.

The CDR3: CASSTDRVRGYTF. CDR3 DNA: TGTGCCAGTAGTACGGACAGGGTCCGCGGCTACACCTTC. V is TRBV19 and J is TRBJ1-2; 8 nucleotides align to TRBD1. Germline V lookup: CDR1 LNHDA, CDR2 SQIVND (reference sequence). Germline trimming cut 4 bases from V and 8 bases from J; bases unmatched to any gene: 6. The CDR3 has 13 amino acids. Variable domain in full (rest from reference TRBV19 and TRBJ1-2): DGGITQSPKYLFRKEGQNVTLSCEQNLNHDAMYWYRQDPGQGLRLIYYSQIVNDFQKGDIAEGYSVSREKKESFPLTVTSAQKNPTAFYLCASSTDRVRGYTFGSGTRLTVV.